This TCR beta chain was captured by sequencing in a study of blood T cell repertoires in COVID-19. Across the whole study: The samples span acute and convalescent COVID-19 from the United States, Italy and Spain. T cells, B-cell-depleted T cells, or PBMCs supplied cDNA or gDNA.

This clone was picked up a small number of times. The length of the CDR3 is 13 residues. The germline V and J ends were trimmed by 2 bases and 4 bases, with 6 bases remaining between them. Germline CDR1 WNHNN, CDR2 SYGVQD (reference sequence). Original methodology: Researchers report that nucleated cell counts were estimated from reference gene primer amplification. The data were produced by immunoSEQ multiplex PCR, yet TCRdb's version contains in-frame clones alone and is incomplete. D and trimming were read from the DNA, whereas the V and J calls and clone size are those reported in that table. The repertoire has about 80,000 clones, about four fifths of them found once; the top ten carry around 13%.

The V and J genes are TRBV10-1 and TRBJ2-1; D call uncertain. Sequencing used peripheral blood. This clonotype originated in a human donor in a cohort sampled during active COVID-19. CDR3 bases: TGCGCCAGCAGTGAGGGCCAGTACAATGAGCAGTTCTTC. Its translation: CASSEGQYNEQFF.